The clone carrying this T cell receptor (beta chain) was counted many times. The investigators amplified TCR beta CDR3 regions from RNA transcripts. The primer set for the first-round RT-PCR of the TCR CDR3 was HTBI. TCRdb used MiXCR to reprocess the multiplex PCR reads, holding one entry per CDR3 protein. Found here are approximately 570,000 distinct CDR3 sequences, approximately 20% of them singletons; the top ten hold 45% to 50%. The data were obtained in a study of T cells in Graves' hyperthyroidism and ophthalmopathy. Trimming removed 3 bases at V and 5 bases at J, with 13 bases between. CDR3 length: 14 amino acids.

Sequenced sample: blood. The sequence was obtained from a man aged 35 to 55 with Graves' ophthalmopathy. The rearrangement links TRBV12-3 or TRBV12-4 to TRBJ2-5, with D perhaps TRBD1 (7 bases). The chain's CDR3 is CASSFQTGRETQYF. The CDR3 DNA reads TGTGCCAGCAGTTTCCAGACAGGGAGGGAGACCCAGTACTTC.